Described below is a single TCR beta chain sequence and its context. The assay was immunoSEQ multiplex PCR, and TCRdb's table has in-frame clones only and misses some. The data contain some 49,000 clones, 85% to 90% of them seen just once; the ten biggest clones take up roughly 10%. The source of the sample is a study of blood T cell repertoires in COVID-19. The length of the CDR3 is 16 residues. J gave up 8 bases and V 3 bases, and 12 bases lay outside the gene matches. The rearrangement joins TRBV23-1 to TRBJ2-1; 8 bases align to TRBD2. TRBV23-1 counts as an open reading frame of uncertain function. This sequence was found in a human donor in a cohort sampled during active COVID-19. Sequenced material: peripheral blood. CDR3 sequence (DNA): TGCGCCAGCAGTCAGCCCAGGGTAAGCGGGAGCTATGAGCAGTTCTTC. Encoded protein: CASSQPRVSGSYEQFF.